Listed below are T cell receptor beta chains from one sample, sequenced in a study of T cell repertoires in cytomegalovirus infection. In TCRdb, the reads were re-called with MiXCR into one record per CDR3 protein. The sample holds about 340,000 distinct CDR3 sequences, 29% seen once. No antigen is known for these receptors. The sequences come from cultured PBMCs, collected from culture after CMV antigen stimulation. The receptors were gathered from a human donor in good health (CMV status not recorded). Some clones in this sample may be carry-over from other donors' samples. Each CDR3 is given with its conserved first and last residue. D genes are given only for firm matches. Rows give clone size only sometimes, using once, few, many, or a class for an expanded clone.

>-|TRBJ1-6|-|TRBV20-1
CSARDENTAGWSYNSPLHF
TGCAGTGCTAGAGATGAAAATACGGCAGGGTGGTCCTATAATTCACCCCTCCACTTT
>few|TRBJ1-6|TRBD1|TRBV2
CASRLQGAANSPLHF
TGTGCCAGCAGGCTACAGGGGGCCGCGAATTCACCCCTCCACTTT
>medium-sized|TRBJ2-3|-|TRBV7-8
CASSLERPGLGADTQYF
TGTGCCAGCAGCTTAGAACGACCCGGGTTGGGCGCAGATACGCAGTATTTT
>-|TRBJ2-3|-|TRBV7-6
CASTPRIGPPSTDTQYF
TGTGCCAGCACCCCAAGAATCGGGCCCCCTAGCACAGATACGCAGTATTTT
>few|TRBJ1-4|-|TRBV19
CASNPQYANEKLFF
TGTGCCAGTAATCCACAGTACGCTAATGAAAAACTGTTTTTT
>-|TRBJ1-3|TRBD1|TRBV4-1
CASSQLVQGANTIYF
TGTGCCAGCAGCCAATTGGTACAGGGGGCGAACACCATATATTTT
>many|TRBJ2-6|-|TRBV7-6
CASGPEDSGANVLTF
TGTGCCAGCGGCCCGGAAGACTCTGGGGCCAACGTCCTGACTTTC
>-|TRBJ1-5|-|TRBV28
CASSPRQGSQPQHF
TGTGCCAGCAGCCCTCGGCAGGGAAGTCAGCCCCAGCATTTT
>-|TRBJ2-3|TRBD2|TRBV7-2
CASSRGLAGNRDTQYF
TGTGCCAGCAGCCGGGGACTAGCGGGGAATAGGGATACGCAGTATTTT
>-|TRBJ2-3|-|TRBV7-2
CASSSDWTDTDTQYF
TGTGCCAGCAGCAGCGACTGGACCGACACAGATACGCAGTATTTT
>few|TRBJ2-1|TRBD2|TRBV29-1
CSVEGWSGGGHNEQFF
TGCAGCGTTGAAGGGTGGAGCGGGGGGGGCCACAATGAGCAGTTCTTC
>few|TRBJ2-7|TRBD1|TRBV6-1
CASRGQGYEQYF
TGTGCCAGCAGGGGACAGGGTTACGAGCAGTACTTC
>-|TRBJ1-1|TRBD1|TRBV6-1
CASRGTGGGTEAFF
TGTGCCAGCAGGGGGACAGGGGGGGGCACTGAAGCTTTCTTT
>few|TRBJ2-3|-|TRBV7-3
CASREGGTDTQYF
TGTGCCAGCAGGGAGGGAGGCACAGATACGCAGTATTTT
>many|TRBJ1-5|TRBD1|TRBV6-1
CASSDPTRDRGRVYQPQHF
TGTGCCAGCAGTGATCCAACCAGGGACAGGGGGCGCGTCTATCAGCCCCAGCATTTT
>-|TRBJ2-2|TRBD1|TRBV10-3
CAIGQGPNTGELFF
TGTGCCATCGGACAGGGACCCAACACCGGGGAGCTGTTTTTT
>-|TRBJ1-1|TRBD1|TRBV20-1
CSAGQALNTEAFF
TGCAGTGCTGGACAGGCCTTGAACACTGAAGCTTTCTTT
>once|TRBJ2-1|TRBD2|TRBV24-1
CATSDPSSGHNEQFF
TGTGCCACCAGTGATCCCTCTAGCGGGCACAATGAGCAGTTCTTC
>-|TRBJ1-5|-|TRBV19
CASNIRRGTNQPQHF
TGTGCCAGTAATATTAGGCGGGGAACCAATCAGCCCCAGCATTTT
>-|TRBJ1-2|TRBD1|TRBV7-2
CASSHRQGGSGYTF
TGTGCCAGCAGCCATAGACAGGGGGGGAGTGGCTACACCTTC
>-|TRBJ2-4|-|TRBV5-1
CASGEGQGGIQYF
TGCGCCAGCGGAGAGGGGCAGGGAGGCATTCAGTACTTC
>few|TRBJ2-5|TRBD2|TRBV7-7
CASSSLAGGRGDQETQYF
TGTGCTAGCAGCTCACTAGCGGGAGGAAGGGGTGACCAAGAGACCCAGTACTTC
>many|TRBJ2-7|TRBD2|TRBV6-1
CASSASSGRAYEQYF
TGTGCCAGCAGCGCATCTAGCGGGAGAGCGTACGAGCAGTACTTC
>-|TRBJ2-3|TRBD2|TRBV29-1
CSAASGKSTDTQYF
TGCAGCGCCGCTAGCGGCAAAAGCACAGATACGCAGTATTTT
>few|TRBJ2-7|-|TRBV6-2/TRBV6-3
CASNSGASYEQYF
TGTGCCAGCAACTCAGGGGCCTCCTACGAGCAGTACTTC
>once|TRBJ2-3|TRBD2|TRBV19
CASTPTSGGYTQYF
TGTGCCAGTACCCCGACTAGCGGGGGTTATACGCAGTATTTT
>few|TRBJ1-2|TRBD1|TRBV20-1
CSAIIRDSYGYTF
TGCAGTGCTATAATCCGGGACAGCTATGGCTACACCTTC
>-|TRBJ1-6|TRBD1|TRBV6-6
CASSYSTGLGPLHF
TGTGCCAGCAGTTACTCGACAGGGTTGGGACCCCTCCACTTT
>-|TRBJ1-1|TRBD1|TRBV6-1
CASSAPGTGVSTEAFF
TGTGCCAGCAGTGCCCCCGGGACAGGGGTCAGCACTGAAGCTTTCTTT
>-|TRBJ2-7|TRBD2|TRBV6-6
CASSYSPGLATSSYEQYF
TGTGCCAGCAGTTACTCACCGGGACTAGCGACGAGCTCCTACGAGCAGTACTTC
>few|TRBJ2-5|TRBD2|TRBV7-9
CASSPTFGAGVQETQYF
TGTGCCAGCAGCCCTACCTTCGGGGCGGGAGTACAAGAGACCCAGTACTTC
>-|TRBJ2-7|-|TRBV19
CASSIQPGEQYF
TGTGCCAGTAGTATCCAGCCGGGCGAGCAGTACTTC
>-|TRBJ1-2|-|TRBV12-5
CASGLPPQGTFYGYTF
TGTGCTAGTGGTTTGCCTCCCCAGGGGACTTTCTATGGCTACACCTTC
>-|TRBJ2-3|-|TRBV19
CASTFQGLSTDTQYF
TGTGCCAGTACCTTCCAGGGGCTTAGCACAGATACGCAGTATTTT